What follows are 29 T cell receptor beta chains derived from one specimen sequenced in a study of blood T cell repertoires in COVID-19. Profiled with immunoSEQ multiplex PCR; TCRdb holds only in-frame clones, not every one. The data hold approximately 160,000 clones, with roughly 84% observed a single time. The sequenced sample consisted of peripheral blood. Every receptor here comes from a woman in her 50s in a cohort sampled during active or convalescent COVID-19.

The chain joins TRBV6-5 to TRBJ1-3, with 8 bases fitting TRBD1. J lost 3 bases, V lost 6 bases, and 4 bases had no gene match. Germline CDR1 is MNHEY and CDR2 is SVGAGI. This CDR3 is built from 14 residues. CDR3 protein: CASSATGVGNTIYF. The CDR3 coding sequence is TGTGCCAGCAGCGCGACAGGGGTTGGAAACACCATATATTTT.

The CDR3 bases are TGTGCCAGCAGCTTAACGGGGGGCGAGACTGAAGCTTTCTTT. Amino acid sequence: CASSLTGGETEAFF. The chain uses TRBV7-8 and TRBJ1-1, with D possibly being TRBD1 (6 bases). Looked up from germline, CDR1 is SGHVS and CDR2 is FQNEAQ. Trimming pared 2 bases from V and 5 bases from J, leaving 12 bases between. The CDR3 is 14 residues long.

This CDR3 reads CASSFTGAGYTF. CDR3 DNA: TGTGCCAGCAGCTTTACAGGCGCGGGCTACACCTTC. The gene calls are TRBV11-2 and TRBJ1-2, with D possibly being TRBD1 (5 bases). Trimming left V 3 bases short and J 8 bases short, with 10 bases between. The germline V gene encodes CDR1 SGHAT and CDR2 FQNNGV. This CDR3 has 12 amino acids.

The J gene is TRBJ2-5, the V gene TRBV5-1; possible D gene TRBD1, 6 bases. Germline loops: CDR1 SGHRS, CDR2 YFSETQ. This CDR3 region has 15 residues. V lost 1 base and J lost 2, with 12 bases in between. For the CDR3, the DNA is TGCGCCAGCAGCTTGATTAGTGGACAGCAAGAGACCCAGTACTTC. This translates into CASSLISGQQETQYF.

V usage is TRBV24-1 and J usage is TRBJ2-2, with TRBD2 as a possible D gene (7 bases). V lost 0 bases and J lost 6, with 19 bases in between. This CDR3 is 18 amino acids long. Germline V gene sequence: CDR1 KGHDR, CDR2 SFDVKD. As DNA, the CDR3 is TGTGCCACCAGTGATTTGGTTGGGGGGGCTATGGACGCCGGGGAGCTGTTTTTT. Its translation is CATSDLVGGAMDAGELFF.

This clone was seen just once. The chain joins TRBV15 to TRBJ2-2, with D hard to call. V lost 1 base to trimming and J lost 6 bases, with 9 bases between them. CDR1 is LNHNV, CDR2 YYDKDF, per germline (reference sequence). There are 14 residues in the CDR3. DNA for the CDR3: TGTGCCACCAGCAGAGGAGGCAGCGCCGGGGAGCTGTTTTTT. Residues: CATSRGGSAGELFF.

The V call is TRBV3-1 (or the pseudogene TRBV3-2), the J call TRBJ1-2; TRBD1 might be the D (5 bases). The CDR3 runs to 15 residues. CDR1 is LGHDT and CDR2 is YNNKEL in the germline V gene (reference sequence). V was trimmed by 1 base and J by 5 bases, leaving 14 bases between them. The CDR3 nucleotides are TGTGCCAGCAGCCAAGCGGGCGGACACACTTATGGCTACACCTTC. It codes for CASSQAGGHTYGYTF.

The rearrangement joins TRBV7-2 to TRBJ2-3; 10 positions agree with TRBD2. V dropped 4 bases and J dropped 1; count of bases not matched to a gene: 5. The germline CDR1 and CDR2 sequences are SGHTA and FQGNSA. This CDR3 has 16 amino acids. The CDR3 spells CASSSRAGGGTDTQYF. As DNA, the CDR3 is TGTGCCAGCAGCTCTCGAGCGGGGGGGGGCACAGATACGCAGTATTTT.

The V and J genes are TRBV15 and TRBJ2-7; TRBD1 is a possible D gene (5 bases). There are 14 residues in the CDR3. V was shortened by 0 bases and J by 2 bases, with 8 bases between the two germline ends. CDR1 and CDR2 from the germline V gene are LNHNV and YYDKDF (reference sequence). CDR3 residues: CATSRDTGPYEQYF. DNA of the CDR3: TGTGCCACCAGCAGAGATACAGGTCCCTACGAGCAGTACTTC.

The CDR3 loop reads CASSQEGQTYEQYF. The CDR3 nucleotides read TGTGCCAGCAGCCAAGAGGGGCAGACCTACGAGCAGTACTTC. The chain is built from TRBV4-2 and TRBJ2-7; D may be TRBD1 (5 bases). The V end was cut by 0 bases, the J end by 2 bases, with 8 bases between. The length of the CDR3 is 14 residues. Germline V CDR1 and CDR2: LGHNA, YNFKEQ.

The chain has TRBV6-1 and TRBJ1-5, with D possibly being TRBD1 (5 bases). Per the germline V gene, CDR1 is MNHNS and CDR2 is SASEGT. The V end was cut by 1 base, the J end by 4 bases, with 11 bases between. This CDR3 has 15 residues. The CDR3 here is CASSEGVGGNQPQHF. CDR3 nucleotides: TGTGCCAGCAGTGAAGGGGTTGGGGGGAATCAGCCCCAGCATTTT.

The chain employs TRBV6-6 and TRBJ1-1; TRBD1 agrees at 8 bases. This CDR3 comprises 16 residues. CDR1 and CDR2 from the germline V gene are MNHNY and SVGAGI (reference sequence). The ends lost 5 bases at V and 2 bases at J; junction bases unmatched: 10. The DNA of the CDR3 is TGTGCCAGCAGTCACCGAAGGACAGGGCTTAACACTGAAGCTTTCTTT. This encodes CASSHRRTGLNTEAFF.

The chain recombines TRBV2 with TRBJ2-5, with 7 bases identical to TRBD2. The length of the CDR3 is 17 residues. J lost 2 bases, V lost 9 bases, and 18 bases had no gene match. Germline V gene sequence: CDR1 SNHLY, CDR2 FYNNEI. CDR3 nucleotide sequence: TGTGCCAGAGGTCTCGGGTCGGCTAGCGGCCTTCAAGAGACCCAGTACTTC. As protein: CARGLGSASGLQETQYF. Complete variable domain (other parts from reference TRBV2 and TRBJ2-5): EPEVTQTPSHQVTQMGQEVILRCVPISNHLYFYWYRQILGQKVEFLVSFYNNEISEKSEIFDDQFSVERPDGSNFTLKIRSTKLEDSAMYFCARGLGSASGLQETQYFGPGTRLLVL.

The V call is TRBV2, the J call TRBJ1-5; tentatively, D is TRBD1 (6 bases). The germline V gene encodes CDR1 SNHLY and CDR2 FYNNEI. The CDR3 has 13 amino acids. Trimming took 7 bases from V and 3 from J, leaving 10 bases between them. In DNA form, the CDR3 reads TGTGCCAGCAAACAGGGCTACAATCAGCCCCAGCATTTT. This translates into CASKQGYNQPQHF.

This clone showed up just once. This chain uses TRBV19 with TRBJ2-7; TRBD2 aligns across 11 bases. Germline lookup yields CDR1 LNHDA and CDR2 SQIVND (reference sequence). V was clipped by 6 bases and J by 1 base; unmatched bases: 8. CDR3 length equals 16 residues. The CDR3 is CASSNPGTSGSYEQYF. CDR3 nucleotides: TGTGCCAGTAGCAACCCCGGGACTAGCGGATCCTACGAGCAGTACTTC. The full variable domain, rest sourced from reference TRBV19 and TRBJ2-7, is DGGITQSPKYLFRKEGQNVTLSCEQNLNHDAMYWYRQDPGQGLRLIYYSQIVNDFQKGDIAEGYSVSREKKESFPLTVTSAQKNPTAFYLCASSNPGTSGSYEQYFGPGTRLTVT.

The DNA of the CDR3 is TGCGCCAGCAGCCAAGATCACAGGGGGCGATCCTACGAGCAGTACTTC. Encoded protein: CASSQDHRGRSYEQYF. This chain links TRBV4-3 with TRBJ2-7; TRBD1 agrees at 9 bases. CDR1 is LGHNA and CDR2 is YSLEER in the germline V gene. V was clipped by 0 bases and J by 1 base; unmatched bases: 4. This CDR3 is built from 16 residues.

The gene calls are TRBV30 and TRBJ1-6; no firm D call. Germline V gene data show CDR1 as GTSNPN and CDR2 as SVGIG (reference sequence). V was clipped by 2 bases and J by 1 base, with 9 bases between them. The CDR3 has 15 residues. CDR3 DNA: TGTGCCTGGAGTCTCCGGAGTTCCTATAATTCACCCCTCCACTTT. Translating gives CAWSLRSSYNSPLHF.

CDR3 sequence: CASSVLASGGEGTQYF. CDR3 coding DNA: TGTGCCAGCAGCGTACTGGCTAGCGGGGGTGAGGGGACCCAGTACTTC. The rearrangement joins TRBV9 to TRBJ2-5; 10 bases are a match to TRBD2. V trimming: 1 base; J trimming: 7 bases; junction bases outside the gene matches: 10. The CDR3 extends over 16 amino acids. The germline gives CDR1 SGDLS, CDR2 YYNGEE.

The V and J genes are TRBV15 and TRBJ2-3; weak D call: TRBD2 (7 bases). CDR1 is LNHNV and CDR2 is YYDKDF in the germline V gene (reference sequence). V was clipped by 0 bases and J by 2 bases, with 18 bases between them. This CDR3 is built from 18 residues. The CDR3 loop is CATSRDRRGAGNTDTQYF. The CDR3 DNA sequence: TGTGCCACCAGCAGAGATCGCCGGGGGGCGGGGAACACAGATACGCAGTATTTT.

This clone was counted only a few times. The V gene is TRBV11-1, the J gene TRBJ1-6; 11 bases fit TRBD1. Germline-derived CDR1 and CDR2 are SGHAT and FQDESV (reference sequence). Germline trimming cut 4 bases from V and 13 bases from J; bases unmatched to any gene: 9. This CDR3 is 15 amino acids long. CDR3 residues: CASSSGQGARNPLHF. CDR3 coding DNA: TGTGCCAGCAGCTCCGGACAGGGGGCTCGGAATCCCCTCCACTTT.

The chain carries TRBV10-3 and TRBJ2-7; 10 bases map to TRBD2. CDR1 is ENHRY and CDR2 is SYGVKD in the germline V gene. Germline trimming cut 10 bases from V and 6 bases from J; bases unmatched to any gene: 15. The CDR3 is 15 residues long. CDR3 in amino acids: CATRISGGPAGEQYF. CDR3 nucleotide sequence: TGTGCCACACGGATTAGCGGGGGGCCCGCCGGCGAGCAGTACTTC.

This clone was picked up a small number of times. The V call is TRBV7-9, the J call TRBJ1-2; the D is unclear. The V and J ends lost 2 bases and 4 bases respectively, with 20 bases between them. This CDR3 has 17 residues. Per the germline V gene, CDR1 is SEHNR and CDR2 is FQNEAQ (reference sequence). The CDR3 protein is CASSLLGGSILAYGYTF. CDR3 DNA sequence: TGTGCCAGCAGCTTATTAGGCGGGTCAATCTTGGCCTATGGCTACACCTTC.

This clone was detected once. This CDR3 is CASSAGTENEKLFF. CDR3 DNA sequence: TGTGCCAGCAGCGCTGGGACAGAGAATGAAAAACTGTTTTTT. This chain links TRBV9 with TRBJ1-4, with 7 bases aligning to TRBD1. The V segment lost 3 bases and the J segment 5 bases; nucleotides outside the gene matches: 4. Germline loops: CDR1 SGDLS, CDR2 YYNGEE. The CDR3 has 14 residues.

V and J are TRBV18 and TRBJ2-7; D is perhaps TRBD2 (5 bases). CDR1 KGHSH and CDR2 LQKENI come from the germline V gene. CDR3 size: 13 residues. The V end lost 6 bases, the J end lost 5 bases, and 14 bases lay between the germline ends. CDR3 coding DNA: TGTGCCAGCTCGCCGGGATTGCGGGACGAGCAGTACTTC. Its translation is CASSPGLRDEQYF.

The V and J genes are TRBV6-5 and TRBJ2-2, with TRBD2 matching 8 bases. Germline values: CDR1 MNHEY, CDR2 SVGAGI. Trimming removed 7 bases from V and 7 bases from J; junction bases left unmatched: 8. The CDR3 consists of 14 residues. CDR3 bases: TGTGCCAGCATTCGGGGGGGCGAGGGCGGGGAGCTGTTTTTT. The encoded protein is CASIRGGEGGELFF.

CDR3 amino acids: CASSLGRYSNQPQHF. In DNA form, the CDR3 reads TGTGCCAGCAGCTTGGGGCGGTATAGCAATCAGCCCCAGCATTTT. The chain recombines TRBV5-8 with TRBJ1-5; D uncertain. V was cut by 0 bases and J by 0 bases, with 7 bases left in between. This CDR3 contains 15 residues. Germline CDR1 is SGHTS and CDR2 is YDEGEE.

V is TRBV6-6 and J is TRBJ2-3, with 8 nucleotides matching TRBD2. J gave up 6 bases and V 6 bases, and 11 bases lay outside the gene matches. The length of the CDR3 is 15 residues. Germline loops: CDR1 MNHNY, CDR2 SVGAGI (reference sequence). CDR3 DNA sequence: TGTGCCAGCAGCGCCCTAGCGGGTTTAGGGGATACGCAGTATTTT. Its translation: CASSALAGLGDTQYF.

This clone is a singleton in its sample. V is TRBV27 and J is TRBJ2-3, with a weak D call TRBD1 (5 bases). V was shortened by 0 bases and J by 6 bases, with 10 bases between the two germline ends. The CDR3 extends over 14 amino acids. Germline loops: CDR1 MNHEY, CDR2 SMNVEV (reference sequence). The CDR3 DNA follows: TGTGCCAGCAGTTTATCGGCAGGGTACGATACGCAGTATTTT. The encoded protein is CASSLSAGYDTQYF.

The chain couples TRBV7-9 to TRBJ1-5, with 7 positions matching TRBD1. Germline CDR1 and CDR2: SEHNR and FQNEAQ (reference sequence). The CDR3 extends over 17 amino acids. V trimming: 5 bases; J trimming: 4 bases; junction bases outside the gene matches: 14. The CDR3 sequence is CASSPDYRDSINQPQHF. CDR3 DNA: TGTGCCAGCAGCCCGGACTACCGGGACAGCATAAATCAGCCCCAGCATTTT.